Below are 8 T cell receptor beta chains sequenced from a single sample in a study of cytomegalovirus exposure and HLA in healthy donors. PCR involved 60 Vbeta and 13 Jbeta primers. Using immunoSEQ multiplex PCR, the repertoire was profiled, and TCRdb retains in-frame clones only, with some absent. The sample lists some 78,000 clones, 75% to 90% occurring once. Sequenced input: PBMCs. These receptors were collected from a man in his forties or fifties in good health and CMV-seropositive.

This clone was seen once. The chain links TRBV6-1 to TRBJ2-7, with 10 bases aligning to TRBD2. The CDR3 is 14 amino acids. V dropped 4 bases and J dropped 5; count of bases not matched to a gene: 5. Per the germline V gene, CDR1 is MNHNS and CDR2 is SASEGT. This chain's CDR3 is CASSVSGRANEQYF. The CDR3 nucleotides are TGTGCCAGCAGTGTCAGCGGGAGGGCCAACGAGCAGTACTTC.

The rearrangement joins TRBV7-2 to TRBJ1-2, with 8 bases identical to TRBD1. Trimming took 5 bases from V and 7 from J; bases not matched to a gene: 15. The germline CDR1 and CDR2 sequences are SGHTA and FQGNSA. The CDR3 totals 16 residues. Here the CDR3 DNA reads TGTGCCAGCAGCCCCCGATCCCTCGGACAGGGTGGTGGCTACACCTTC. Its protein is CASSPRSLGQGGGYTF.

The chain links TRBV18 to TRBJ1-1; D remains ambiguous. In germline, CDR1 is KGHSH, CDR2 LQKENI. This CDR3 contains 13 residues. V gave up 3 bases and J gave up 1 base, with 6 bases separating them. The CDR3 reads CASSPTQNTEAFF. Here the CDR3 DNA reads TGTGCCAGCTCACCTACACAGAACACTGAAGCTTTCTTT.

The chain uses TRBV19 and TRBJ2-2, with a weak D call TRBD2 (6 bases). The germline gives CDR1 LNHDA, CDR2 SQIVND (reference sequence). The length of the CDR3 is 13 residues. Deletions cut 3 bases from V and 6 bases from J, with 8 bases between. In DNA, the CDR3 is TGTGCCAGTAGTATCCCGGGGGCCGGGGAGCTGTTTTTT. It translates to CASSIPGAGELFF.

The CDR3, as DNA: TGCGCCAGCAGCTTGGACAGGGGGAGCAATCAGCCCCAGCATTTT. This sequence encodes CASSLDRGSNQPQHF. The V call is TRBV5-1, the J call TRBJ1-5; TRBD1 matches 8 bases. Germline CDR1 is SGHRS and CDR2 is YFSETQ. This CDR3 has 15 amino acids. V lost 0 bases, J lost 1 base, and 0 bases stayed unmatched.

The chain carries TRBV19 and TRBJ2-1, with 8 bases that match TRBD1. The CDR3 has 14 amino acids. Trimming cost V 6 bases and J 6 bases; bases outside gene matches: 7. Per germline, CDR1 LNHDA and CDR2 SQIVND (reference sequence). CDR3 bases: TGTGCCAGTAGCAGGGGGCAGGGGTTCAATGAGCAGTTCTTC. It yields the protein CASSRGQGFNEQFF.

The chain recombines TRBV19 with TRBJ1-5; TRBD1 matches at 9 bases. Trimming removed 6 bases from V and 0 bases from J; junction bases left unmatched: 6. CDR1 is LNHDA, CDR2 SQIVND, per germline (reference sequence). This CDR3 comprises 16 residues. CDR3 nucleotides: TGTGCCAGTAGGGGGGACAGGGAGTATAGCAATCAGCCCCAGCATTTT. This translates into CASRGDREYSNQPQHF.

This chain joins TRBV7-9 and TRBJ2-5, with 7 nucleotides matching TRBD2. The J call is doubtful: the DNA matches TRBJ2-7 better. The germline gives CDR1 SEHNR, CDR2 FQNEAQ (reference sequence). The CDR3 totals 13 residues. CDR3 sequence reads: CASRSLAVYEQYF. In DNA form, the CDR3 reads TGTGCCAGCAGGAGTCTAGCGGTTTACGAGCAGTACTTC.